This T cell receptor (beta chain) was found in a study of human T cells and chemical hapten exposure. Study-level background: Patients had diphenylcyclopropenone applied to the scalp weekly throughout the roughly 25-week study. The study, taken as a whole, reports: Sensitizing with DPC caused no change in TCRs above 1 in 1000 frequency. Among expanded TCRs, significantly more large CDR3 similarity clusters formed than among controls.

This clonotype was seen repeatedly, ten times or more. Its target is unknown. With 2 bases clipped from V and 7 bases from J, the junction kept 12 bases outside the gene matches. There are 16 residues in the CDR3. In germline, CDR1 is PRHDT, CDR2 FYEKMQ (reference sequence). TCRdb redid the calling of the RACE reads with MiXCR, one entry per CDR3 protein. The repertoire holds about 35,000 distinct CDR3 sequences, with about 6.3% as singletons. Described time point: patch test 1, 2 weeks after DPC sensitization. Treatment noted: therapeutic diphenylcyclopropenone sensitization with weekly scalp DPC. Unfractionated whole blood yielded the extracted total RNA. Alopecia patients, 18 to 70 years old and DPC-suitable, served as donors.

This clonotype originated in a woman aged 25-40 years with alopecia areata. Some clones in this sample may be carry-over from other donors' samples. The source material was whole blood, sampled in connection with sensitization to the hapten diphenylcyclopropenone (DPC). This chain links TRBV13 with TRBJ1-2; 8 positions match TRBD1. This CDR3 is CASSLRLDRVISGYTF. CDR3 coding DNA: TGTGCCAGCAGCTTAAGGTTGGACAGGGTAATAAGTGGCTACACCTTC.